Shown below are 21 T cell receptor beta chains from a single sample sequenced in a study of radiotherapy plus CTLA-4 blockade in lung cancer. Profiled with immunoSEQ multiplex PCR; TCRdb holds only in-frame clones, not every one. The table includes tens of thousands of clones, more than 60% detected once. The sample in question was peripheral blood, obtained from a patient treated with radiotherapy plus ipilimumab. Receptor source: a human donor with non-small cell lung cancer who had a partial response to radiotherapy plus ipilimumab. Some clones in this sample may be carry-over from other donors' samples.

This clone was observed a single time. The CDR3 DNA is TGTGCCAGCAGTGATGAGCAGGGTAGACGCACCGGGGAGCTGTTTTTT. It encodes CASSDEQGRRTGELFF. This rearrangement joins TRBV2 to TRBJ2-2; D is perhaps TRBD1 (5 bases). This CDR3 contains 16 residues. The V and J ends lost 3 bases and 4 bases respectively, with 15 bases between them. CDR1 is SNHLY, CDR2 FYNNEI, per germline.

The V gene is TRBV7-2, the J gene TRBJ2-5; D gene ambiguous. The CDR3 totals 12 residues. The germline V and J ends were trimmed by 1 base and 5 bases, with 5 bases remaining between them. The V gene's germline CDR1 is SGHTA and CDR2 FQGNSA. CDR3 sequence (DNA): TGTGCCAGCAGCTTAGTTCTCGAGACCCAGTACTTC. Translated: CASSLVLETQYF.

V usage is TRBV28 and J usage is TRBJ1-5; the match to TRBD1 covers 8 bases. V lost 6 bases and J lost 0; bases outside the gene matches: 7. CDR3 length equals 16 residues. Germline-derived CDR1 and CDR2 are MDHEN and SYDVKM. CDR3 in amino acids: CASRSYRGGSNQPQHF. The CDR3 nucleotides read TGTGCCAGCAGGTCGTACAGGGGGGGTAGCAATCAGCCCCAGCATTTT. Drawing the rest from reference TRBV28 and TRBJ1-5, the complete variable domain is DVKVTQSSRYLVKRTGEKVFLECVQDMDHENMFWYRQDPGLGLRLIYFSYDVKMKEKGDIPEGYSVSREKKERFSLILESASTNQTSMYLCASRSYRGGSNQPQHFGDGTRLSIL.

The rearrangement links TRBV18 to TRBJ1-6; 9 nucleotides line up with TRBD1. This CDR3 is built from 15 residues. The J segment lost 10 bases and the V segment lost 3 bases, leaving 7 bases of the junction unmatched. Germline loops: CDR1 KGHSH, CDR2 LQKENI. The CDR3 here is CASSPETGGESPLHF. CDR3 nucleotides: TGTGCCAGCTCACCCGAGACAGGGGGTGAGTCACCCCTCCACTTT.

V gene TRBV28 combines with J gene TRBJ2-1; 8 bases match TRBD2. Per the germline V gene, CDR1 is MDHEN and CDR2 is SYDVKM. V shed 8 bases, J shed 0 bases, and the junction held 12 bases outside the gene matches. CDR3 length: 17 residues. The CDR3: CASVGWLAGSSYNEQFF. The CDR3 nucleotides are TGTGCCAGCGTTGGTTGGTTAGCGGGGAGCTCCTACAATGAGCAGTTCTTC.

This clone was observed a handful of times. This chain uses TRBV28 with TRBJ1-4, with 9 nucleotides matching TRBD1. Per germline, CDR1 MDHEN and CDR2 SYDVKM. The V gene end was trimmed by 4 bases and the J gene end by 8 bases; junction bases not matched to a gene: 5. This CDR3 spans 14 amino acids. The CDR3: CASSYGTGPEKLFF. The DNA for the CDR3 is TGTGCCAGCAGTTACGGGACAGGGCCCGAAAAACTGTTTTTT.

V and J are TRBV6-1 and TRBJ2-7; D may be TRBD1 (6 bases). Per germline, CDR1 MNHNS and CDR2 SASEGT. This CDR3 contains 14 residues. Trimming left V 10 bases short and J 4 bases short, with 20 bases between. The CDR3 is CAIRQDGSRYEQYF. The CDR3 DNA reads as TGTGCCATCAGACAGGATGGCTCGCGTTACGAGCAGTACTTC.

The chain joins TRBV6-1 to TRBJ2-7; a weak D match, TRBD2 (5 bases). Germline CDR1 is MNHNS and CDR2 is SASEGT. The CDR3 has 13 amino acids. Trimming removed 5 bases at V and 2 bases at J, with 10 bases between. This chain's CDR3 is CASSPGNPYEQYF. DNA of the CDR3: TGTGCCAGCAGTCCCGGGAACCCCTACGAGCAGTACTTC.

CDR3 sequence: CASSPQGADYGYTF. CDR3 DNA: TGTGCCAGCTCACCACAGGGGGCAGACTATGGCTACACCTTC. This chain joins TRBV18 and TRBJ1-2, with 7 bases identical to TRBD1. J was trimmed by 3 bases and V by 1 base; bases with no gene match: 2. Germline values: CDR1 KGHSH, CDR2 LQKENI. The CDR3 has 14 residues.

This clone is medium-sized (0.01 to 0.1%). V gene TRBV5-4 combines with J gene TRBJ2-7; D is perhaps TRBD1 (5 bases). The germline V and J ends were trimmed by 4 bases and 3 bases, with 14 bases remaining between them. The germline V gene encodes CDR1 SGHNT and CDR2 YYREEE (reference sequence). This CDR3 has 14 residues. CDR3 sequence reads: CASSPPGYRYEQYF. In DNA form, the CDR3 reads TGTGCCAGCAGCCCCCCAGGGTATCGCTACGAGCAGTACTTC.

This rearrangement joins TRBV11-2 to TRBJ2-7; TRBD1 matches at 8 bases. The CDR3 runs to 14 residues. With 6 bases clipped from V and 4 bases from J, the junction kept 8 bases outside the gene matches. Germline lookup yields CDR1 SGHAT and CDR2 FQNNGV. CDR3 region: CASSSQQGGYEQYF. The CDR3 DNA sequence: TGTGCCAGCAGTTCTCAACAGGGGGGTTACGAGCAGTACTTC.

The chain is built from TRBV28 and TRBJ2-2; D possibly corresponds to TRBD2 (6 bases). V was pared by 5 bases and J by 8 bases, with 18 bases between. CDR3 size: 15 residues. Germline V gives CDR1 MDHEN, CDR2 SYDVKM. The CDR3: CASSRLVLVSGELFF. The CDR3 DNA reads TGTGCCAGCAGTAGACTAGTTTTAGTCTCGGGGGAGCTGTTTTTT.

The rearrangement joins TRBV11-1 to TRBJ2-1; TRBD1 matches 7 bases. CDR1 is SGHAT and CDR2 is FQDESV in the germline V gene (reference sequence). This CDR3 region has 15 residues. J was trimmed by 5 bases and V by 0 bases; bases with no gene match: 4. CDR3 sequence: CASSLAPGQNNEQFF. The CDR3 DNA sequence: TGTGCCAGCAGCTTAGCCCCGGGACAGAACAATGAGCAGTTCTTC.

The sample holds a few counts of this clone. This rearrangement joins TRBV29-1 to TRBJ2-1; 9 nucleotides align to TRBD1. The germline CDR1 and CDR2 sequences are SQVTM and ANQGSEA. Germline trimming cut 8 bases from V and 1 base from J; bases unmatched to any gene: 6. The CDR3 has 14 residues. CDR3 sequence: CSSRQGGSYNEQFF. CDR3 DNA sequence: TGCAGCTCCAGACAGGGGGGATCCTACAATGAGCAGTTCTTC.

J is TRBJ1-2 and V is TRBV6-1; D remains ambiguous. Trimming removed 5 bases at V and 3 bases at J, with 16 bases between. Germline lookup yields CDR1 MNHNS and CDR2 SASEGT. CDR3 length equals 15 residues. The CDR3 loop is CASSTRHEGYYGYTF. CDR3 in DNA: TGTGCCAGCAGTACCCGACATGAAGGATACTATGGCTACACCTTC.

The gene calls are TRBV5-1 and TRBJ2-7, with 8 bases aligning to TRBD1. The CDR3 is 13 residues long. Trimming took 3 bases from V and 1 from J; bases not matched to a gene: 0. Germline V CDR1 and CDR2: SGHRS, YFSETQ. The CDR3 DNA sequence: TGCGCCAGCAGCTGGGACAGGTCCTACGAGCAGTACTTC. Translation: CASSWDRSYEQYF.

J is TRBJ2-7 and V is TRBV7-3; TRBD1 agrees at 7 bases. The CDR3 has 13 residues. Germline V gene data show CDR1 as SGHTA and CDR2 as FQGTGA. V shed 5 bases and J 7 bases; nucleotides not matched to a gene: 8. The CDR3 DNA reads as TGTGCCAGCAGCAAACAACAGGGGCGTGAGCAGTACTTC. It specifies CASSKQQGREQYF.

The rearrangement links TRBV18 to TRBJ1-6; a weak D match, TRBD1 (5 bases). The CDR3 runs to 15 residues. Trimming took off 0 bases at V and 9 bases at J, with 12 bases between the two ends. Germline V gives CDR1 KGHSH, CDR2 LQKENI. The CDR3 loop is CASSPPGQGGSPLHF. The CDR3 DNA follows: TGTGCCAGCTCACCACCGGGCCAGGGTGGTTCACCCCTCCACTTT.

The gene calls are TRBV4-2 and TRBJ2-2, with 8 bases lining up with TRBD2. CDR1 is LGHNA, CDR2 YNFKEQ, per germline. The length of the CDR3 is 15 residues. Trimming at V came to 2 bases and at J to 6 bases, leaving 5 bases not matched to a gene. The CDR3 nucleotides are TGTGCCAGCAGCCAACCCTGGACTAGCCCCGGGGAGCTGTTTTTT. Its translation: CASSQPWTSPGELFF.

This chain uses TRBV2 with TRBJ1-2, with D possibly TRBD1 on 5 matching bases. Looked up from germline, CDR1 is SNHLY and CDR2 is FYNNEI. V lost 4 bases, J lost 8 bases, and 11 bases lay in between. CDR3 size: 12 residues. CDR3 nucleotides: TGTGCCAGCAGTGCCCTCAGGGAAGGCTACACCTTC. Residues: CASSALREGYTF.

The chain joins TRBV11-2 to TRBJ2-3; tentative D call: TRBD2 (5 bases). Trimming took off 4 bases at V and 2 bases at J, with 10 bases between the two ends. Germline V CDR1 and CDR2: SGHAT, FQNNGV. The CDR3 has 14 residues. DNA of the CDR3: TGTGCCAGCAGCTCCGGGATTATCACAGATACGCAGTATTTT. Its translation: CASSSGIITDTQYF.